Listed here are 4 T cell receptor beta chains from one sample, sequenced in a study of T cells after yellow fever vaccination. MiXCR was run by TCRdb on the 5' RACE reads, yielding one entry per CDR3 protein. This sample has over 300,000 distinct CDR3 sequences; around 6.8% occur once, and the top ten carry about a sixth. The material was PBMCs, obtained about 49 days after the first yellow fever vaccination. These receptor sequences come from a man between 18 and 35 years old who received the YFV17D yellow fever vaccine.

V is TRBV7-3 and J is TRBJ1-1; D gene unclear. The CDR3 has 17 amino acids. The V end lost 2 bases, the J end lost 0 bases, and 16 bases lay between the germline ends. CDR1 SGHTA and CDR2 FQGTGA come from the germline V gene. CDR3 bases: TGTGCCAGCAGCTTATCGTACGACAACTCCTTGAACACTGAAGCTTTCTTT. Protein product: CASSLSYDNSLNTEAFF.

The chain carries TRBV20-1 and TRBJ2-3, with TRBD1 as a possible D gene (5 bases). Trimming left V 1 base short and J 5 bases short, with 10 bases between. The CDR3 covers 13 residues. Germline V gene data show CDR1 as DFQATT and CDR2 as SNEGSKA (reference sequence). The CDR3 loop reads CSARAQGRDTQYF. CDR3 DNA: TGCAGTGCTAGAGCTCAGGGTAGAGATACGCAGTATTTT.

This clonotype showed up just a few times. The J gene is TRBJ2-3, the V gene TRBV20-1; TRBD2 is a possible D gene (6 bases). V was pared by 0 bases and J by 5 bases, with 6 bases between. CDR1 and CDR2 from the germline V gene are DFQATT and SNEGSKA (reference sequence). CDR3 length: 12 residues. The CDR3 bases are TGCAGTGCTAGAGAGGGAGGAGATACGCAGTATTTT. It codes for CSAREGGDTQYF.

This clonotype was detected ten times or more. The J gene is TRBJ2-6, the V gene TRBV4-3; D might be TRBD2 (5 bases). Trimming pared 5 bases from V and 0 bases from J, leaving 11 bases between. CDR3 length equals 16 residues. The germline CDR1 and CDR2 sequences are LGHNA and YSLEER. The DNA of the CDR3 is TGCGCCAGCAGCTCCGGACTCCCCTCTGGGGCCAACGTCCTGACTTTC. This translates into CASSSGLPSGANVLTF.